This T cell receptor beta chain was recorded in a study of blood T cells in healthy people across ages. Turning to the study itself: For every two T cells, template switching captured about one barcoded beta molecule.

With a J-beta primer mix and a sample-barcoded 5' primer, a second PCR ran about 6 to 11 cycles. MiXCR was run by TCRdb on the 5' RACE reads, yielding one entry per CDR3 protein. The top ten clones hold about a third of a sample with roughly 680,000 distinct CDR3 sequences, 49% of them seen once. Healthy Russian Caucasian donors spanned ages about 6 to 95 years. General study points: Unsorted PBMC material precluded a definitive naive versus antigen-experienced comparison.

For this clonotype: Its antigen remains unidentified.

The V gene end was trimmed by 0 bases and the J gene end by 4 bases; junction bases not matched to a gene: 3. Germline loops: CDR1 DFQATT, CDR2 SNEGSKA (reference sequence). The length of the CDR3 is 15 residues. Input material: blood. The clonotype originates from a woman aged 55-69 years in good health. The gene calls are TRBV20-1 and TRBJ1-4; 9 bases align to TRBD1. The CDR3 coding sequence is TGCAGTGCTAGAGACGCGGGACAGGGTAATGAAAAACTGTTTTTT. It codes for CSARDAGQGNEKLFF.